Listed below are T cell receptor beta chains from one sample, sequenced in a study of T cell responses to AZD1222 COVID-19 vaccine. TCRdb keeps only in-frame clones here, not all; method: immunoSEQ multiplex PCR. The repertoire holds some 90,000 clones, with about 90% as singletons. The sequences come from peripheral blood, collected on day 0 of MenACWY control vaccination. The receptors come from an adult in good health. Both conserved end residues are part of each CDR3. The D gene is left open where the match is weak. Some rows mark clone size as missing; the rest say once, few, many or name a class of expanded clone.

clone_size: .
v_call: TRBV13
d_call: .
j_call: TRBJ2-7
cdr3_aa: CASSPRTGADYEQYF
cdr3_nt: TGTGCCAGCAGCCCCCGGACGGGAGCAGACTACGAGCAGTACTTC

clone_size: .
v_call: TRBV19
d_call: .
j_call: TRBJ1-3
cdr3_aa: CASSYRSAISGNTIYF
cdr3_nt: TGTGCCAGTAGTTATCGTTCGGCCATTTCTGGAAACACCATATATTTT

clone_size: once
v_call: TRBV7-7
d_call: .
j_call: TRBJ2-5
cdr3_aa: CASSLALHHHQYF
cdr3_nt: TGTGCTAGCAGCTTAGCGCTACATCACCACCAGTACTTC

clone_size: .
v_call: TRBV19
d_call: .
j_call: TRBJ1-4
cdr3_aa: CASNSGGAIRGEKLFF
cdr3_nt: TGTGCCAGTAATTCAGGAGGCGCAATCCGCGGTGAAAAACTGTTTTTT

clone_size: .
v_call: TRBV19
d_call: TRBD2
j_call: TRBJ2-5
cdr3_aa: CASSKLGPGLAGGQETQYF
cdr3_nt: TGTGCCAGTAGTAAGTTGGGACCGGGACTAGCGGGAGGCCAAGAGACCCAGTACTTC

clone_size: .
v_call: TRBV3-1/TRBV3-2
d_call: TRBD1
j_call: TRBJ1-3
cdr3_aa: CASSGTGPSSGNTIYF
cdr3_nt: TGTGCCAGCAGCGGGACAGGGCCCAGCTCTGGAAACACCATATATTTT

clone_size: .
v_call: TRBV2
d_call: .
j_call: TRBJ1-6
cdr3_aa: CASFPGSTYNSPLHF
cdr3_nt: TGTGCCAGCTTCCCAGGAAGCACGTATAATTCACCCCTCCACTTT

clone_size: .
v_call: TRBV4-1
d_call: .
j_call: TRBJ1-2
cdr3_aa: CASSQDPPLGDRGYGYTF
cdr3_nt: TGCGCCAGCAGCCAAGACCCCCCCCTGGGAGATCGGGGCTATGGCTACACCTTC

clone_size: .
v_call: TRBV6-2/TRBV6-3
d_call: TRBD1
j_call: TRBJ1-5
cdr3_aa: CASSSRDRLNQPQHF
cdr3_nt: TGTGCCAGCAGTTCCCGGGACAGGCTAAATCAGCCCCAGCATTTT

clone_size: .
v_call: TRBV7-2
d_call: .
j_call: TRBJ2-1
cdr3_aa: CASSFQGYWAGVRNEQFF
cdr3_nt: TGTGCCAGCAGCTTCCAGGGGTACTGGGCGGGGGTGAGGAATGAGCAGTTCTTC

clone_size: once
v_call: TRBV2
d_call: TRBD1
j_call: TRBJ1-2
cdr3_aa: CASSEKTGAYGYTF
cdr3_nt: TGTGCCAGCAGTGAAAAGACAGGGGCCTATGGCTACACCTTC

clone_size: .
v_call: TRBV12-3/TRBV12-4
d_call: .
j_call: TRBJ1-5
cdr3_aa: CASSLMGQPQHF
cdr3_nt: TGTGCCAGCAGTTTAATGGGACAGCCCCAGCATTTT

clone_size: .
v_call: TRBV28
d_call: .
j_call: TRBJ2-4
cdr3_aa: CASSYGTHLHF
cdr3_nt: TGTGCCAGCAGTTATGGGACCCACTTGCACTTC

clone_size: .
v_call: TRBV5-1
d_call: .
j_call: TRBJ1-1
cdr3_aa: CASSLVSLGDTEAFF
cdr3_nt: TGCGCCAGCAGCTTGGTTTCCCTGGGGGACACTGAAGCTTTCTTT

clone_size: .
v_call: TRBV9
d_call: TRBD2
j_call: TRBJ2-7
cdr3_aa: CASSMTAGGQNEQYF
cdr3_nt: TGTGCCAGCAGCATGACGGCGGGAGGTCAGAACGAGCAGTACTTC

clone_size: .
v_call: TRBV6-6
d_call: .
j_call: TRBJ1-1
cdr3_aa: CASSGWTGNEAFF
cdr3_nt: TGTGCCAGCAGTGGATGGACGGGGAATGAAGCTTTCTTT

clone_size: .
v_call: TRBV27
d_call: .
j_call: TRBJ2-5
cdr3_aa: CASSLSYGWRETQYF
cdr3_nt: TGTGCCAGCAGTTTATCGTATGGTTGGAGAGAGACCCAGTACTTC

clone_size: .
v_call: TRBV7-9
d_call: TRBD2
j_call: TRBJ2-4
cdr3_aa: CASSRTPLAGGKNIQYF
cdr3_nt: TGTGCCAGCAGCCGAACCCCTCTAGCGGGGGGGAAAAACATTCAGTACTTC

clone_size: .
v_call: TRBV6-2/TRBV6-3
d_call: .
j_call: TRBJ1-5
cdr3_aa: CASSYGDQPQHF
cdr3_nt: TGTGCCAGCAGTTACGGTGATCAGCCCCAGCATTTT

clone_size: .
v_call: TRBV28
d_call: TRBD2
j_call: TRBJ2-7
cdr3_aa: CASSLGGPPYEQYF
cdr3_nt: TGTGCCAGCAGCCTGGGAGGGCCCCCCTACGAGCAGTACTTC